This T cell receptor beta chain was observed in a study of T-cell memory formation after mild COVID-19. For the study at large: There were largely donor-specific TCR clusters.

TCRdb used MiXCR to reprocess the 5' RACE reads, holding one entry per CDR3 protein. The top ten hold roughly an eighth of the sample, which has 400,000 to 550,000 distinct CDR3 sequences, roughly 25% seen once. The sequence was collected from an adult woman who had mild COVID-19 (a few samples of this study predate the infection). Cell type and time point are not known. Sequencing was done on a sample of PBMCs or a T cell subset sorted from them (not recorded which).

The chain's CDR3 is CASSQLTSEGRNEQFF. DNA of the CDR3: TGCGCCAGCAGCCAACTCACTAGCGAGGGAAGAAATGAGCAGTTCTTC. The V gene is TRBV4-3, the J gene TRBJ2-1; TRBD2 aligns across 7 bases. This CDR3 has 16 residues. Germline lookup yields CDR1 LGHNA and CDR2 YSLEER. The V gene end was trimmed by 2 bases and the J gene end by 7 bases; junction bases not matched to a gene: 11.